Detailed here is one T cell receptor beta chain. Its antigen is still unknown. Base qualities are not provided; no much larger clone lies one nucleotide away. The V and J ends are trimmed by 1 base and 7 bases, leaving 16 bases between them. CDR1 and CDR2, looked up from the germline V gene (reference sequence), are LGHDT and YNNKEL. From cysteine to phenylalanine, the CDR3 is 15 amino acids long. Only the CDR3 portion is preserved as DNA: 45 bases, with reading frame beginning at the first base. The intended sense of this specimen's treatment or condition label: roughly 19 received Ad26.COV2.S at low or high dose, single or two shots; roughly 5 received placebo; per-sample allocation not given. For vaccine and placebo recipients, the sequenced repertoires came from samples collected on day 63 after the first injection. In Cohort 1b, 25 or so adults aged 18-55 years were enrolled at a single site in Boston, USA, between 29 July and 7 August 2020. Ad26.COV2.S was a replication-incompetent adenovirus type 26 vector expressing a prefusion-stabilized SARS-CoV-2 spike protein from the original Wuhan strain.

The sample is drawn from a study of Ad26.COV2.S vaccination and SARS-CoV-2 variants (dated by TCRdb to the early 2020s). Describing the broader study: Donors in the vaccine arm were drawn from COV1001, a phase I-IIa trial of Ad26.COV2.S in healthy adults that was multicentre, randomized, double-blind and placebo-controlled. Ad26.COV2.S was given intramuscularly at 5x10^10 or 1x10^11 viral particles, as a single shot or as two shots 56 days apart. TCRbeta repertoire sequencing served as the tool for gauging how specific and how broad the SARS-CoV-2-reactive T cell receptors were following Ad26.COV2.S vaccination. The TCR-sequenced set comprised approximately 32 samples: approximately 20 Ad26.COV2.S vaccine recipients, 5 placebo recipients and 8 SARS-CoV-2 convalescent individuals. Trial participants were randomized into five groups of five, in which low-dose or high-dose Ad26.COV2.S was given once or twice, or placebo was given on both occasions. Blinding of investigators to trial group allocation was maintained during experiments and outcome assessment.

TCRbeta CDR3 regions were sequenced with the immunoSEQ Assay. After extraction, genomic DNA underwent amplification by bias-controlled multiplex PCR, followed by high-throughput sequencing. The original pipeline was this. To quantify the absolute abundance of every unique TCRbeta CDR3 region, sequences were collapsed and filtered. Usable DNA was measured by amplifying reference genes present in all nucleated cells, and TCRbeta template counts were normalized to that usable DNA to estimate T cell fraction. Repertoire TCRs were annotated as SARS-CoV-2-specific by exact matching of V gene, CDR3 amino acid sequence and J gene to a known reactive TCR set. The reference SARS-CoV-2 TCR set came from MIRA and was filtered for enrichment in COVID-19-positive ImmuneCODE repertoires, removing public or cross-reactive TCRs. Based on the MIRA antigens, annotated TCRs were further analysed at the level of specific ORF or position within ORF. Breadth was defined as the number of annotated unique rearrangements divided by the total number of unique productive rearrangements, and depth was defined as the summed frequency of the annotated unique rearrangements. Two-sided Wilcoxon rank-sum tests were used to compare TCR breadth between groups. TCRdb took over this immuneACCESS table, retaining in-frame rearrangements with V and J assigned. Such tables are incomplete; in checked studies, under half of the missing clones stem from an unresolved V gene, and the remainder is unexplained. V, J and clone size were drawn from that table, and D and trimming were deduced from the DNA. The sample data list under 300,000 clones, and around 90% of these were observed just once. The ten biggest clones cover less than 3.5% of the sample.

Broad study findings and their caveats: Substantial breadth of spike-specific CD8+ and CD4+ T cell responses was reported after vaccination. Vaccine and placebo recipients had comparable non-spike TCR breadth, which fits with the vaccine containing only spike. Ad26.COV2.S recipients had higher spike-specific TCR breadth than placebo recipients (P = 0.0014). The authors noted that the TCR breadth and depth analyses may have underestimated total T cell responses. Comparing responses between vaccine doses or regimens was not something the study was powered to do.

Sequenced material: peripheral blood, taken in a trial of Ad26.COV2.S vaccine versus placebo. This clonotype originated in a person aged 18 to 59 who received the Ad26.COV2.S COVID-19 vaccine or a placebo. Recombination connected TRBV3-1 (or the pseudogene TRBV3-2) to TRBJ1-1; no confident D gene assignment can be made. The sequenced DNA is TGTGCCAGCAGCCAAGGGTGGAGTAGTATGATTGAAGCTTTCTTT. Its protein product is CASSQGWSSMIEAFF.